This T cell receptor beta chain comes out of a study of blood T cells in healthy people across ages. About the research overall: About one barcoded beta molecule per two T cells came from capture by template switching.

A second 7 to 11 cycle PCR used barcoded and J-beta primers. TCRdb reprocessed the 5' RACE reads with MiXCR, giving one entry per CDR3 protein. The sample shows around 940,000 distinct CDR3 sequences, roughly 47% of them seen only once. The CDR3 sequence is 15 residues long. From germline, CDR1 is SQVTM and CDR2 ANQGSEA. Trimming at V came to 4 bases and at J to 5 bases, leaving 11 bases not matched to a gene. This receptor was obtained from a woman aged 60-75 years in good health. V gene TRBV29-1 combines with J gene TRBJ2-5; 9 nucleotides match TRBD2. Sequences were obtained from blood. DNA of the CDR3: TGCAGCGTTGGGGGCAGAGCGGGAGGAAAGGAGACCCAGTACTTC. This codes for CSVGGRAGGKETQYF.